The clone carrying this T cell receptor (beta chain) was detected many times. The source of the sample is a study of patients with pleural tuberculosis. From germline, CDR1 is MNHNS and CDR2 SASEGT. J lost 3 bases, V lost 6 bases, and 8 bases had no gene match. CDR3 size: 16 residues. TCRdb reprocessed the reads via MiXCR and lists one record per CDR3 protein. Among some 29,000 distinct CDR3 sequences listed, under 20% were seen once. V gene TRBV6-1 combines with J gene TRBJ2-5; 12 bases agree with TRBD1. This TCR derives from a human donor with pleural tuberculosis. The sample consisted of peripheral blood. The DNA of the CDR3 is TGTGCCAGCAGGCCCGGGACAGGGGGCTTAAAAGAGACCCAGTACTTC. It encodes CASRPGTGGLKETQYF.